This T cell receptor (beta chain) was profiled in a study of T cells in Graves' hyperthyroidism and ophthalmopathy. Broader study findings: Ophthalmopathy cases were set apart from stable hyperthyroidism by a 13 V-J model. Blood also held most thyroid clonotypes expanded beyond 0.001.

V lost 4 bases, J lost 1 base, and 11 bases lay in between. The germline CDR1 and CDR2 sequences are SGHRS and YFSETQ. This CDR3 is 14 amino acids long. Clinical symptoms, serum thyroxine and TRAb, thyroid ultrasound and orbital computed tomography were used for the diagnoses. Template material for amplifying TCR beta CDR3 regions consisted of RNA transcripts. With the HTBI primer set, the TCR CDR3 went through a first round of RT-PCR. TCRdb reanalysed the multiplex PCR reads using MiXCR and keeps one entry per CDR3 protein. In the table there are roughly 510,000 distinct CDR3 sequences, around 43% of which are singletons. There are many counts of this clonotype. Its antigen is unknown.

The source material was peripheral blood or thyroid tissue (not recorded which). The source is an adult woman with Graves' disease, either hyperthyroidism or ophthalmopathy (not recorded which). The V gene is TRBV5-1, the J gene TRBJ2-5; D remains ambiguous. The CDR3 sequence: CASSVVAFQETQYF. The CDR3 nucleotides are TGCGCCAGCAGCGTGGTGGCGTTCCAAGAGACCCAGTACTTC.